These 7 T cell receptor beta chains share one sample of origin, sequenced in a study of CD8 T cells in Susac syndrome (dated by TCRdb to the late 2010s). Library creation used the immunoSEQ multiplex PCR assay. RNA was extracted with the RNeasy kit and 0.5 to 1 ug was reverse transcribed using random hexamers. TCRdb handled the public reads itself, with Q25 trimming in fastp and clone calling in MiXCR, and kept productive beta chains. Rows with a matching CDR3 protein are joined into one entry that keeps the most common DNA and genes. The sample profile shows about 200,000 distinct CDR3 sequences; about 95% of them were found once. The biggest ten clones account for roughly 0.088% of the sample. The sequencing input was CD4+ T cells from PBMCs. These receptors were taken from a human donor with multiple sclerosis.

CDR3 protein: CASTPSDGRLGTEAFF. The CDR3 DNA sequence: TGTGCCAGCACTCCAAGTGATGGACGTTTGGGCACTGAAGCTTTCTTT. The chain employs TRBV2 and TRBJ1-1, with no clear D. CDR3 length: 16 residues. The germline V and J ends were trimmed by 7 bases and 4 bases, with 22 bases remaining between them. Germline V gene lookup returns CDR1 SNHLY and CDR2 FYNNEI.

This rearrangement joins TRBV12-3 or TRBV12-4 to TRBJ2-6; D assignment may be TRBD1 or TRBD2 (5 bases each). This CDR3 has 16 amino acids. Deletions cut 5 bases from V and 4 bases from J, with 15 bases between. CDR3 in amino acids: CASSLGKGPGANVLTF. DNA of the CDR3: TGTGCCAGCAGTCTCGGGAAGGGACCCGGGGCCAACGTCCTGACTTTC.

The chain joins TRBV6-5 to TRBJ2-6; D is unresolved. CDR1 is MNHEY and CDR2 is SVGAGI in the germline V gene. The CDR3 is 17 residues long. Trimming removed 2 bases from V and 2 bases from J, with 13 bases in between. The CDR3 loop reads CASSYQQFSTGANVLTF. CDR3 DNA: TGTGCCAGCAGTTACCAACAGTTCTCAACTGGGGCCAACGTCCTGACTTTC.

The chain links TRBV29-1 to TRBJ2-1, with 7 bases aligning to TRBD2. Germline V gene lookup returns CDR1 SQVTM and CDR2 ANQGSEA. The CDR3 runs 13 residues. Germline trimming cut 7 bases from V and 7 bases from J; bases unmatched to any gene: 10. CDR3 amino acids: CSAREAGVNEQFF. CDR3 nucleotides: TGCAGCGCCCGCGAGGCGGGAGTAAATGAGCAGTTCTTC.

The sample holds one count of this clonotype. This chain joins TRBV9 and TRBJ2-3; TRBD2 aligns across 7 bases. The V gene end was trimmed by 5 bases and the J gene end by 2 bases; junction bases not matched to a gene: 2. Germline loops: CDR1 SGDLS, CDR2 YYNGEE. CDR3 length: 13 residues. CDR3 sequence: CASRRLATDTQYF. In DNA form, the CDR3 reads TGTGCCAGCAGACGACTAGCCACAGATACGCAGTATTTT.

This rearrangement joins TRBV30 to TRBJ2-7, with 9 bases lining up with TRBD2. Per the germline V gene, CDR1 is GTSNPN and CDR2 is SVGIG (reference sequence). The CDR3 contains 16 residues. V lost 5 bases, J lost 1 base, and 12 bases stayed unmatched. The CDR3 loop is CAWSAAAGGRSYEQYF. The CDR3 DNA reads TGTGCCTGGTCGGCCGCTGCGGGAGGGCGGTCCTACGAGCAGTACTTC.

This clonotype was observed a single time. The CDR3 DNA follows: TGCGCCAGCAGCTTGGACTCAGGCTCCTACAATGAGCAGTTCTTC. Translation gives CASSLDSGSYNEQFF. The V and J genes are TRBV5-1 and TRBJ2-1; no firm D call. The CDR3 is 15 amino acids. The V and J ends lost 0 bases and 0 bases respectively, with 7 bases between them. Germline CDR1 and CDR2: SGHRS and YFSETQ. The full variable domain, in which reference TRBV5-1 and TRBJ2-1 provide the parts outside the CDR3, is KAGVTQTPRYLIKTRGQQVTLSCSPISGHRSVSWYQQTPGQGLQFLFEYFSETQRNKGNFPGRFSGRQFSNSRSEMNVSTLELGDSALYLCASSLDSGSYNEQFFGPGTRLTVL.